The 22 T cell receptor beta chains given below trace back to one sample, sequenced in a study of T cells after yellow fever vaccination. TCRdb re-called the 5' RACE reads through MiXCR, storing one row per CDR3 protein. The data show 300,000 to 400,000 distinct CDR3 sequences, 6.2% seen once. The sample in question was PBMCs, obtained 5 days after the yellow fever booster vaccination. The origin of the receptors is a man under 40 who received the YFV17D yellow fever vaccine.

This clonotype was recorded at least ten times. This chain connects TRBV9 to TRBJ2-7; D might be TRBD1 or TRBD2, each matching 6 bases. There are 15 residues in the CDR3. The germline V and J ends were trimmed by 4 bases and 5 bases, with 19 bases remaining between them. Germline CDR1 is SGDLS and CDR2 is YYNGEE. The CDR3 DNA is TGTGCCAGCAGCTCATCGGCTCCGGGGGCGCACGAGCAGTACTTC. It codes for CASSSSAPGAHEQYF.

This clonotype was observed at least ten times. The chain uses TRBV2 and TRBJ1-1, with 9 nucleotides matching TRBD1. This CDR3 region has 13 residues. The trim removed 3 bases at V and 5 bases at J, leaving 1 base unmatched. Germline V gene sequence: CDR1 SNHLY, CDR2 FYNNEI. The CDR3 here is CASSDGQGTEAFF. The DNA for the CDR3 is TGTGCCAGCAGTGACGGACAGGGGACTGAAGCTTTCTTT.

V gene TRBV6-5 combines with J gene TRBJ1-1, with D maybe TRBD1 (5 bases). CDR3 length: 15 residues. In germline, CDR1 is MNHEY, CDR2 SVGAGI. V gave up 0 bases and J gave up 5 bases, with 13 bases separating them. The CDR3 loop reads CASSYSTGGETEAFF. CDR3 in DNA: TGTGCCAGCAGTTACTCGACGGGGGGAGAGACTGAAGCTTTCTTT.

This clonotype was seen only a few times. The rearrangement joins TRBV7-2 to TRBJ1-1; the D gene is possibly TRBD1 (5 bases). Trimming removed 11 bases at V and 3 bases at J, with 22 bases between. This CDR3 contains 15 residues. The germline V gene encodes CDR1 SGHTA and CDR2 FQGNSA. CDR3 coding DNA: TGTGCCTCTTTAGGCAGGGTGGGTGTGGACACTGAAGCTTTCTTT. This encodes CASLGRVGVDTEAFF.

This clonotype appeared a few times. This chain connects TRBV20-1 to TRBJ2-7, with D maybe TRBD2 (6 bases). Between the trimmed V and J ends, which lost 3 bases and 5 bases, there was a span of 8 bases. Germline loops: CDR1 DFQATT, CDR2 SNEGSKA (reference sequence). The CDR3 length is 11 residues. CDR3 in amino acids: CSASSSDEQYF. The CDR3 coding sequence is TGCAGTGCTAGTTCTAGCGACGAGCAGTACTTC.

This clonotype was detected ten times or more. The V and J genes are TRBV20-1 and TRBJ2-5, with TRBD1 matching 7 bases. J lost 5 bases, V lost 6 bases, and 9 bases had no gene match. Germline assignment: CDR1 DFQATT and CDR2 SNEGSKA (reference sequence). The CDR3 is 13 residues long. The chain's CDR3 is CSAPPGGRETQYF. The CDR3 DNA reads TGCAGTGCACCCCCAGGGGGTAGGGAGACCCAGTACTTC.

As to this clonotype: Being one base from a much bigger clone, this may be a read error. The chain carries TRBV25-1 and TRBJ2-1; 9 bases fit TRBD2. CDR3 length: 15 amino acids. Per the germline V gene, CDR1 is MGHDK and CDR2 is SYGVNS. The J segment lost 1 base and the V segment lost 7 bases, leaving 5 bases of the junction unmatched. The CDR3 DNA reads as TGTGCCAGCATTGCTCTAGCGGGATCCTACAATGAGCAGTTCTTC. Its translation is CASIALAGSYNEQFF. The full variable domain, completed using reference TRBV25-1 and TRBJ2-1, is EADIYQTPRYLVIGTGKKITLECSQTMGHDKMYWYQQDPGMELHLIHYSYGVNSTEKGDLSSESTVSRIRTEHFPLTLESARPSHTSQYLCASIALAGSYNEQFFGPGTRLTVL.

This clonotype was counted only a few times. The chain's CDR3 is CAISGGLAGGKTYNEQFF. CDR3 DNA sequence: TGTGCCATCAGTGGGGGACTAGCGGGAGGTAAAACCTACAATGAGCAGTTCTTC. The chain links TRBV10-3 to TRBJ2-1; 15 positions match TRBD2. J lost 2 bases, V lost 4 bases, and 6 bases had no gene match. This CDR3 spans 18 amino acids. CDR1 is ENHRY, CDR2 SYGVKD, per germline.

This clonotype was seen at least ten times. V usage is TRBV15 and J usage is TRBJ2-7, with D maybe TRBD1 (5 bases). The CDR3 is 16 residues long. V was shortened by 0 bases and J by 2 bases, with 14 bases between the two germline ends. Germline loops: CDR1 LNHNV, CDR2 YYDKDF (reference sequence). Written as DNA, the CDR3 is TGTGCCACCAGCAGAGATCGGCAGACAGTCCCCTACGAGCAGTACTTC. This codes for CATSRDRQTVPYEQYF.

This clonotype has more than one count but fewer than ten. The rearrangement links TRBV28 to TRBJ2-7; 11 bases are a match to TRBD2. With 5 bases clipped from V and 4 bases from J, the junction kept 10 bases outside the gene matches. This CDR3 has 16 residues. Germline assignment: CDR1 MDHEN and CDR2 SYDVKM. The CDR3 reads CASSLHGTSGGYEQYF. In nucleotides, the CDR3 is TGTGCCAGCAGTCTCCACGGGACTAGCGGAGGGTACGAGCAGTACTTC.

This clonotype was recorded a few times. The genes are TRBV12-3 or TRBV12-4 and TRBJ2-5, with TRBD2 identical over 8 bases. The junction had 3 bases not matched to a gene; V was cut back by 3 bases and J by 3 bases. This CDR3 is built from 14 residues. The CDR3 DNA sequence: TGTGCCAGCAGTTTCCGGGAGGGCAAAGAGACCCAGTACTTC. Amino acids: CASSFREGKETQYF.

This clonotype was counted between two and nine times. The genes are TRBV9 and TRBJ2-2, with D unresolved. This CDR3 spans 14 amino acids. From germline, CDR1 is SGDLS and CDR2 YYNGEE. Trimming cost V 6 bases and J 1 base, with 10 bases left between them. The CDR3 DNA reads as TGTGCCAGCAAGCCCTCAGTGAACACCGGGGAGCTGTTTTTT. Its translation is CASKPSVNTGELFF.

There are many counts of this clonotype. The chain is built from TRBV4-3 and TRBJ2-2; the match to TRBD2 covers 11 bases. Germline trimming cut 4 bases from V and 7 bases from J; bases unmatched to any gene: 5. Germline CDR1 LGHNA, CDR2 YSLEER. This CDR3 is 15 amino acids long. The CDR3 bases are TGCGCCAGCAGCCCACTAGCGGGAGTGGTCGGGGAGCTGTTTTTT. It codes for CASSPLAGVVGELFF.

This clonotype was detected ten times or more. V is TRBV7-2 and J is TRBJ2-1; TRBD2 is a possible D gene (6 bases). The CDR3 runs 15 residues. Trimming cost V 4 bases and J 0 bases, with 10 bases left between them. Germline V lookup: CDR1 SGHTA, CDR2 FQGNSA. In DNA form, the CDR3 reads TGTGCCAGCAGCTCTAGCGAAAGCTCCTACAATGAGCAGTTCTTC. Protein sequence: CASSSSESSYNEQFF.

The chain links TRBV2 to TRBJ2-3, with TRBD2 identical over 8 bases. The CDR3 contains 14 residues. Germline CDR1 and CDR2: SNHLY and FYNNEI. Germline trimming cut 7 bases from V and 3 bases from J; bases unmatched to any gene: 6. CDR3 loop: CASNRAGVTDTQYF. The CDR3 DNA reads TGTGCCAGCAACAGAGCGGGAGTGACAGATACGCAGTATTTT.

The chain combines TRBV5-4 with TRBJ2-6, with TRBD1 matching over 9 bases. The CDR3 spans 18 residues. Germline values: CDR1 SGHNT, CDR2 YYREEE (reference sequence). Losses at the gene ends were 3 bases for V and 0 bases for J; bases not matched to a gene: 7. CDR3 nucleotides: TGTGCCAGCAGCTACCCCGGGACAGGGAACTCTGGGGCCAACGTCCTGACTTTC. It translates to CASSYPGTGNSGANVLTF.

This clonotype was found a few times. The chain couples TRBV27 to TRBJ1-6; D ambiguous. Trimming pared 2 bases from V and 0 bases from J, leaving 8 bases between. The CDR3 loop spans 16 amino acids. CDR1 is MNHEY, CDR2 SMNVEV, per germline (reference sequence). CDR3 in DNA: TGTGCCAGCAGTTTACGGCTGAGCTCCTATAATTCACCCCTCCACTTT. This gives the protein CASSLRLSSYNSPLHF.

The chain links TRBV6-5 to TRBJ2-7; TRBD1 aligns across 7 bases. Germline V gene lookup returns CDR1 MNHEY and CDR2 SVGAGI. The length of the CDR3 is 15 residues. The trim removed 4 bases at V and 0 bases at J, leaving 6 bases unmatched. This chain's CDR3 is CASSSVRDSSYEQYF. For the CDR3, the DNA is TGTGCCAGCAGTTCCGTTCGGGACAGCTCCTACGAGCAGTACTTC.

The chain employs TRBV11-2 and TRBJ1-5, with D perhaps matching TRBD1 (6 bases). Trimming removed 3 bases from V and 9 bases from J, with 12 bases in between. The CDR3 spans 13 residues. In germline, CDR1 is SGHAT, CDR2 FQNNGV. The CDR3 DNA reads TGTGCCAGCAGCTTGACGGACAGAGGGCCCCAGCATTTT. It yields the protein CASSLTDRGPQHF.

The rearrangement joins TRBV7-2 to TRBJ2-7; 7 nucleotides match TRBD2. CDR3 length: 16 amino acids. From germline, CDR1 is SGHTA and CDR2 FQGNSA. Germline trimming cut 5 bases from V and 4 bases from J; bases unmatched to any gene: 14. In nucleotides, the CDR3 is TGTGCCAGCAGCACTCAAAGTGGGGGGGTCGGGTACGAGCAGTACTTC. Encoded protein: CASSTQSGGVGYEQYF.

The sample holds a few counts of this clonotype. The gene calls are TRBV12-3 or TRBV12-4 and TRBJ2-7, with 7 bases fitting TRBD2. This CDR3 has 14 residues. The J segment lost 0 bases and the V segment lost 6 bases, leaving 5 bases of the junction unmatched. CDR3 coding DNA: TGTGCCAGCAGGCCCCTAGCGGCCTCCTACGAGCAGTACTTC. The encoded protein is CASRPLAASYEQYF.

This clonotype was counted at least ten times. The chain has TRBV11-2 and TRBJ2-1, with 11 bases lining up with TRBD2. Germline CDR1 SGHAT, CDR2 FQNNGV. The CDR3 is made up of 18 amino acids. Trimming at V came to 4 bases and at J to 0 bases, leaving 8 bases not matched to a gene. CDR3 coding DNA: TGTGCCAGCAGCTCAGGGACTAGCGGATCGAGCTCCTACAATGAGCAGTTCTTC. This encodes CASSSGTSGSSSYNEQFF.